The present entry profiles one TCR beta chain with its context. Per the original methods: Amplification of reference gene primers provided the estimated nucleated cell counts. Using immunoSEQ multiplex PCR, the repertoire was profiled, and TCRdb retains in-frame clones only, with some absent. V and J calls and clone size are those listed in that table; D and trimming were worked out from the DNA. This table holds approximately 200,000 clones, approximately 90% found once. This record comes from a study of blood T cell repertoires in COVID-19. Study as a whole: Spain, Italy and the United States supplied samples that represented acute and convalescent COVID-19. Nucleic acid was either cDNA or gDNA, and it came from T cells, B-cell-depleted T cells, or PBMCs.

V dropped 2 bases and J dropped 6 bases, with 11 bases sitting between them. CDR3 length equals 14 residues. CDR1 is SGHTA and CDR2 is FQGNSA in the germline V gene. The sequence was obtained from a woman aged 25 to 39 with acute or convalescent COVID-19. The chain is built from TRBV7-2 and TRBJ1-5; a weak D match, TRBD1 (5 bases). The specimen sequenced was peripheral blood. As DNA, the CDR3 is TGTGCCAGCAGCTTATGGGGGGAGGGTCAGCCCCAGCATTTT. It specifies CASSLWGEGQPQHF.